This T cell receptor beta chain was sequenced for a study of blood T cell repertoires in COVID-19. On the study more broadly: The United States, Italy and Spain provided the acute and convalescent COVID-19 samples.

Study processing details: Researchers report that nucleated cell counts were estimated from reference gene primer amplification. Libraries were prepared by immunoSEQ multiplex PCR; TCRdb keeps only in-frame clonotypes and omits some of them. The DNA gave D and trimming, while V, J and clone size come from that table. The sample contains approximately 300,000 clones, 70% to 90% of which appear only once. The junction had 13 bases not matched to a gene; V was cut back by 4 bases and J by 7 bases. Germline CDR1 SGHRS, CDR2 YFSETQ. The CDR3 covers 15 residues. This clone came up once. The study drew participants aged about 18 to 95 years from roughly 25 US areas. Participant-given clinical history determined each cohort assignment.

The sequence was obtained from a woman aged 25 to 39 who had recovered from COVID-19. The chain has TRBV5-1 and TRBJ1-2, with 7 bases that match TRBD1. Material for sequencing was PBMCs or T cells enriched from blood (not recorded which). The CDR3 DNA reads as TGCGCCAGCAGCCTGTCCACACAGGGGCCACTTGGCTACACCTTC. It is translated as CASSLSTQGPLGYTF.